This T cell receptor (beta chain) was sequenced for a study of control samples from healthy donors and cancer patients. Clones were sequenced by immunoSEQ multiplex PCR, and TCRdb holds only the in-frame ones, with some missing. The data contain 70,000 to 95,000 clones, approximately 89% of them singletons. Germline CDR1 reads SGHRS; CDR2 reads YFSETQ. This CDR3 has 13 residues. Trimming took off 4 bases at V and 5 bases at J, with 10 bases between the two ends. Input material: blood. This TCR was recovered from a woman aged 25-40 years in good health. V and J are TRBV5-1 and TRBJ2-1; D is possibly TRBD2 (5 bases). The CDR3 coding sequence is TGCGCCAGCAGCGGGAGAGGCGACAATGAGCAGTTCTTC. This codes for CASSGRGDNEQFF.